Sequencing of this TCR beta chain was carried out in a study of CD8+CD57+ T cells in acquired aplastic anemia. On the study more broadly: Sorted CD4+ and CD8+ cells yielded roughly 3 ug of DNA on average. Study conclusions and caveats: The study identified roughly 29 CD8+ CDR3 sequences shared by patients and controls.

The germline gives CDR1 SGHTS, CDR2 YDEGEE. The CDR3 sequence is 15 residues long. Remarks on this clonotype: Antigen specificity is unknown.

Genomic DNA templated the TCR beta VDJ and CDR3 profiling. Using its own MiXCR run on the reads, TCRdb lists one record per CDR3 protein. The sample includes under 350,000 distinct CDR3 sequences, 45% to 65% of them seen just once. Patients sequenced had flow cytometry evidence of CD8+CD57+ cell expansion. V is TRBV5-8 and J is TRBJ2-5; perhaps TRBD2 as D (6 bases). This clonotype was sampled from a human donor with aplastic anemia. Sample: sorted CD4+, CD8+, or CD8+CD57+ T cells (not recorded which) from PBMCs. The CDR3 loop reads CDSSLGPGEMETQYF. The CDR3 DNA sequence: TGTGATAGCAGCTTAGGACCGGGGGAGATGGAGACCCAGTACTTC.